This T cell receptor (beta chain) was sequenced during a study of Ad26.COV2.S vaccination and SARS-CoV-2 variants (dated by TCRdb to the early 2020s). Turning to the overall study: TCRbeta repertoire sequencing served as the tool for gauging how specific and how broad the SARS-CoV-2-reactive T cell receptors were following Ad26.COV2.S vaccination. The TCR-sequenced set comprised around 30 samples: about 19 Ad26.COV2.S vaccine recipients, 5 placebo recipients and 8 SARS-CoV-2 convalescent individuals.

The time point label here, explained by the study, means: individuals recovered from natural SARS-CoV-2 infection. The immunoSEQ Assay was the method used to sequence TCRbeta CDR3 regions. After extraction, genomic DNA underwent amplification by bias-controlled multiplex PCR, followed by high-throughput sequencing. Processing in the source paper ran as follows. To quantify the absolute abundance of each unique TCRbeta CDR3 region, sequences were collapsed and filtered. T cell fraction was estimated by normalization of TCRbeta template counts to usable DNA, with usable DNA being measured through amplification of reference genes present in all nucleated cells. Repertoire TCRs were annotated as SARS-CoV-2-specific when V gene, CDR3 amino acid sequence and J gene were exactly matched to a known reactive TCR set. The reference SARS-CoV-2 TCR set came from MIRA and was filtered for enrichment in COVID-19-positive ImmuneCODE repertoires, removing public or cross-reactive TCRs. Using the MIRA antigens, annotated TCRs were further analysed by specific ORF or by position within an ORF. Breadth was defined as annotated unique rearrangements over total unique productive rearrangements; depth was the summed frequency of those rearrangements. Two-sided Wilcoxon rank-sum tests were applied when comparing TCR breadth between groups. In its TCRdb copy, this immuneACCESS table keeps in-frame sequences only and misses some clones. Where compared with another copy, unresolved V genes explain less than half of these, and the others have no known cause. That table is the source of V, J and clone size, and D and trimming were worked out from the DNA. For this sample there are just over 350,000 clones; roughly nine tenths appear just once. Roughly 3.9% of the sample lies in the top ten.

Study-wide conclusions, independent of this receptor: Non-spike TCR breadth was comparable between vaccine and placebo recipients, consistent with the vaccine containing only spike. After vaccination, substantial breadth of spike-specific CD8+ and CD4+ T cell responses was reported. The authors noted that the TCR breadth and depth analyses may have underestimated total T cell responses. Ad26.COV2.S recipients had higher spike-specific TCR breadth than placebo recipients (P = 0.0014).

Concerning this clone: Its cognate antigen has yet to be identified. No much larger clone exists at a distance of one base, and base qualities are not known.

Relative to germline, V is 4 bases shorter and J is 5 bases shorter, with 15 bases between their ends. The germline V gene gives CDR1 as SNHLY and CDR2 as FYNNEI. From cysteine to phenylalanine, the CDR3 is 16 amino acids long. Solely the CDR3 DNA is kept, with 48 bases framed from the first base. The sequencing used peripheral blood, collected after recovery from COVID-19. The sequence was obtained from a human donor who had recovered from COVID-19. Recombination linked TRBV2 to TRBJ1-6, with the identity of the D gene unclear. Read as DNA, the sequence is TGTGCCAGCAGTGCCATGAGCGGATTTAATAATTCACCCCTCCACTTT. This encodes CASSAMSGFNNSPLHF.